A selection of T cell receptor beta chains follows, all from one sample in a study of blood T cell repertoires in COVID-19. Clones were read by immunoSEQ multiplex PCR, and TCRdb kept only the in-frame ones, dropping some. The table has around 200,000 clones, 85% to 90% seen once. Sequenced sample: peripheral blood. Source of these receptors: a man at least 80 years old with acute or convalescent COVID-19. The CDR3 runs from the conserved cysteine through the conserved F or W. The D gene is left open where the match is weak. Expanded clones are given a class, and other clones once, few, many or no size at all.

D	length	V	size	J	CDR3	DNA
NA	13	TRBV9	NA	TRBJ1-2	CASSAGGRQGYTF	TGTGCCAGCAGCGCCGGGGGGCGCCAAGGCTACACCTTC
NA	17	TRBV4-2	NA	TRBJ2-2	CASSQEVGAGNTGELFF	TGTGCCAGCAGCCAAGAGGTGGGAGCGGGGAACACCGGGGAGCTGTTTTTT
TRBD2	19	TRBV4-2	NA	TRBJ2-3	CASSQDSWLREGLTDTQYF	TGTGCCAGCAGCCAAGATAGCTGGTTGCGGGAGGGCCTGACAGATACGCAGTATTTT
TRBD2	15	TRBV7-2	NA	TRBJ2-7	CASSLRLAGAYEQYF	TGTGCCAGCAGCCTCAGACTAGCGGGAGCCTACGAGCAGTACTTC
NA	15	TRBV14	NA	TRBJ2-5	CASSQAYGNQETQYF	TGTGCCAGCAGCCAAGCGTACGGGAACCAAGAGACCCAGTACTTC
NA	14	TRBV7-2	NA	TRBJ2-2	CASRRRGGTGELFF	TGTGCCAGCAGGAGGAGGGGCGGGACCGGGGAGCTGTTTTTT
NA	14	TRBV7-2	NA	TRBJ2-2	CASSFDSGDGELFF	TGTGCCAGCAGCTTCGATTCGGGTGACGGGGAGCTGTTTTTT
TRBD1	15	TRBV7-8	NA	TRBJ2-7	CASSFSTGTSYEQYF	TGTGCCAGCAGCTTCTCGACAGGGACCTCCTACGAGCAGTACTTC
NA	16	TRBV7-2	NA	TRBJ1-3	CASSLADQGPGNTIYF	TGTGCCAGCAGCTTAGCCGACCAGGGGCCTGGAAACACCATATATTTT
NA	16	TRBV15	NA	TRBJ1-1	CATSRAGGYQNTEAFF	TGTGCCACCAGCAGAGCCGGGGGGTACCAGAACACTGAAGCTTTCTTT
NA	17	TRBV7-9	NA	TRBJ1-2	CASSSNYGGHPNYGYTF	TGTGCCAGCAGCTCCAACTATGGGGGCCACCCAAACTATGGCTACACCTTC
NA	13	TRBV11-3	NA	TRBJ2-6	CASGGGGANVLTF	TGTGCCAGCGGGGGAGGCGGGGCCAACGTCCTGACTTTC
NA	14	TRBV18	NA	TRBJ1-6	CASSPGLLNSPLHF	TGTGCCAGCTCACCGGGACTGCTGAATTCACCCCTCCACTTT
NA	10	TRBV30	NA	TRBJ1-2	CAWNAGASLF	TGTGCCTGGAACGCAGGGGCTTCTTTATTC
NA	16	TRBV6-5	NA	TRBJ2-3	CASSYSFRGNGDTQYF	TGTGCCAGCAGTTACTCGTTCCGCGGGAACGGAGATACGCAGTATTTT
TRBD2	15	TRBV4-1	NA	TRBJ2-3	CASSGRWLNTDTQYF	TGCGCCAGCTCCGGGAGGTGGCTGAACACAGATACGCAGTATTTT
NA	16	TRBV29-1	NA	TRBJ2-1	CSVEFPPPGSYNEQFF	TGCAGCGTTGAATTTCCCCCCCCGGGGTCCTACAATGAGCAGTTCTTC
TRBD1	16	TRBV24-1	NA	TRBJ2-3	CATSDQGVASTDTQYF	TGTGCCACCAGTGACCAGGGGGTAGCTAGCACAGATACGCAGTATTTT
NA	14	TRBV9	NA	TRBJ2-7	CASSVGPVSYEQYF	TGTGCCAGCAGCGTTGGCCCAGTCTCCTACGAGCAGTACTTC
NA	14	TRBV2	NA	TRBJ2-5	CASSDYRGQETQYF	TGTGCCAGCAGTGACTATAGGGGGCAAGAGACCCAGTACTTC
TRBD2	14	TRBV7-2	once	TRBJ2-7	CASSPALAGVRQYF	TGTGCCAGCAGCCCCGCACTAGCGGGAGTTCGACAGTACTTC
TRBD2	17	TRBV7-2	NA	TRBJ2-1	CASSRGTSGSSYNEQFF	TGTGCCAGCAGCCGGGGGACTAGCGGTTCCTCCTACAATGAGCAGTTCTTC
NA	13	TRBV27	NA	TRBJ1-6	CASSFGAGWALHF	TGTGCCAGCAGTTTCGGTGCGGGTTGGGCCCTCCACTTT
NA	18	TRBV3-1/TRBV3-2	NA	TRBJ1-3	CASSLHSTAQSSGNTIYF	TGTGCCAGCAGCCTTCACTCGACAGCCCAGAGCTCTGGAAACACCATATATTTT
NA	16	TRBV20-1	NA	TRBJ1-2	CSASQGPTTADYGYTF	TGCAGTGCTAGTCAGGGGCCTACCACGGCAGACTATGGCTACACCTTC
NA	14	TRBV9	NA	TRBJ1-2	CASSVDNSPYGYTF	TGTGCCAGCAGCGTAGACAATTCACCCTATGGCTACACCTTC
TRBD2	15	TRBV7-2	NA	TRBJ2-1	CASSLGGRALNEQFF	TGTGCCAGCAGCTTAGGCGGGAGGGCCCTCAATGAGCAGTTCTTC
TRBD1	15	TRBV30	once	TRBJ1-6	CACNRVQGANSPLHF	TGTGCCTGTAACCGCGTACAGGGGGCTAATTCACCCCTCCACTTT
NA	15	TRBV25-1	NA	TRBJ1-5	CASSEPAHQGQPQHF	TGTGCCAGCAGTGAACCAGCCCACCAGGGTCAGCCCCAGCATTTT
TRBD1	15	TRBV19	NA	TRBJ1-3	CASGTGANSGNTIYF	TGTGCCTCCGGGACAGGGGCCAACTCTGGAAACACCATATATTTT
TRBD2	17	TRBV4-1	NA	TRBJ2-1	CASSQDWSSGTYNEQFF	TGCGCCAGCAGCCAAGATTGGTCTAGCGGGACTTACAATGAGCAGTTCTTC
NA	16	TRBV7-2	NA	TRBJ2-3	CASSQGGPAGTDTQYF	TGTGCCAGCAGCCAGGGCGGCCCAGCAGGCACAGATACGCAGTATTTT
NA	17	TRBV18	few	TRBJ1-5	CASSPEQRVGSNQPQHF	TGTGCCAGCTCACCGGAGCAGAGGGTTGGTAGCAATCAGCCCCAGCATTTT
TRBD2	13	TRBV24-1	NA	TRBJ2-3	CATSGGTSGIQYF	TGTGCCACCAGTGGCGGGACTAGCGGGATACAGTATTTT
NA	16	TRBV7-2	NA	TRBJ2-5	CASSLAAMGSGETQYF	TGTGCCAGCAGCTTAGCCGCCATGGGGAGCGGAGAGACCCAGTACTTC
NA	16	TRBV5-1	NA	TRBJ1-4	CASSQVPGSYREKLFF	TGCGCCAGCAGCCAGGTCCCAGGCTCCTATCGTGAAAAACTGTTTTTT
NA	12	TRBV6-6	NA	TRBJ2-4	CASSFDEGIQYF	TGTGCCAGCAGCTTCGACGAGGGCATTCAGTACTTC
NA	15	TRBV27	NA	TRBJ1-1	CASSFKGWGLTEAFF	TGTGCCAGCAGTTTCAAGGGGTGGGGCCTCACTGAAGCTTTCTTT
NA	14	TRBV3-1/TRBV3-2	once	TRBJ2-2	CASSPFQATGILFF	TGTGCCAGCAGCCCCTTCCAGGCCACAGGGATACTGTTTTTT
NA	14	TRBV7-2	once	TRBJ2-2	CASSLVLDTGELFF	TGTGCCAGCAGCTTAGTATTAGACACCGGGGAGCTGTTTTTT
TRBD1	15	TRBV6-5	NA	TRBJ2-5	CASSYGDRTGETQYF	TGTGCCAGCAGTTACGGGGACAGGACTGGGGAGACCCAGTACTTC
TRBD1	13	TRBV19	NA	TRBJ1-5	CASTSTGWQPQHF	TGTGCCAGTACTTCGACAGGGTGGCAGCCCCAGCATTTT
NA	13	TRBV6-6	NA	TRBJ1-2	CASSYGRQDGYTF	TGTGCCAGCAGTTACGGCAGACAAGATGGCTACACCTTC
NA	14	TRBV19	NA	TRBJ2-3	CASSMMGGRDTQYF	TGTGCCAGTAGTATGATGGGGGGGCGGGATACGCAGTATTTT
NA	13	TRBV3-1/TRBV3-2	NA	TRBJ2-2	CASSPGGTPVPFF	TGTGCCAGCAGCCCGGGCGGGACTCCGGTCCCGTTTTTT
TRBD2	14	TRBV7-2	NA	TRBJ2-7	CASSLLAGAYEQYF	TGTGCCAGCAGCTTATTGGCGGGAGCCTACGAGCAGTACTTC
TRBD1	14	TRBV10-3	NA	TRBJ2-7	CAISATGGASQQYF	TGTGCCATCAGTGCCACAGGGGGCGCGTCCCAGCAGTACTTC
TRBD2	16	TRBV5-4	once	TRBJ2-1	CASSATSDHSYNEQFF	TGTGCCAGCAGCGCGACTAGCGACCACTCCTACAATGAGCAGTTCTTC
TRBD1	14	TRBV24-1	NA	TRBJ1-3	CATITGDAGNTIYF	TGTGCCACCATCACAGGGGATGCTGGAAACACCATATATTTT
TRBD1	15	TRBV24-1	once	TRBJ2-3	CATSEPDRGTDTQYF	TGTGCCACCAGTGAGCCGGACAGGGGTACAGATACGCAGTATTTT
TRBD2	13	TRBV7-3	few	TRBJ2-7	CASSSALADEQYF	TGTGCCAGCAGCTCAGCTCTAGCGGACGAGCAGTACTTC
TRBD2	19	TRBV4-3	NA	TRBJ2-3	CASSQDGKTSGRLSDTQYF	TGCGCCAGCAGCCAAGATGGGAAGACTAGCGGGAGGTTGAGCGATACGCAGTATTTT
TRBD1	15	TRBV5-1	NA	TRBJ2-5	CASSRGTGLQETQYF	TGCGCCAGCAGCCGGGGGACAGGGCTCCAAGAGACCCAGTACTTC
TRBD1	13	TRBV6-5	NA	TRBJ1-1	CASTGQTNTEAFF	TGTGCCAGCACGGGACAGACGAACACTGAAGCTTTCTTT
TRBD1	16	TRBV7-8	NA	TRBJ1-5	CASSPQTGLSNQPQHF	TGTGCCAGCAGCCCCCAGACAGGGCTCAGCAATCAGCCCCAGCATTTT
NA	13	TRBV7-8	NA	TRBJ1-1	CASSFQGNTEAFF	TGTGCCAGCAGCTTCCAGGGGAACACTGAAGCTTTCTTT
NA	13	TRBV5-1	many	TRBJ1-1	CASSLGPQAHAFF	TGCGCCAGCAGCTTGGGGCCTCAGGCACACGCTTTCTTT